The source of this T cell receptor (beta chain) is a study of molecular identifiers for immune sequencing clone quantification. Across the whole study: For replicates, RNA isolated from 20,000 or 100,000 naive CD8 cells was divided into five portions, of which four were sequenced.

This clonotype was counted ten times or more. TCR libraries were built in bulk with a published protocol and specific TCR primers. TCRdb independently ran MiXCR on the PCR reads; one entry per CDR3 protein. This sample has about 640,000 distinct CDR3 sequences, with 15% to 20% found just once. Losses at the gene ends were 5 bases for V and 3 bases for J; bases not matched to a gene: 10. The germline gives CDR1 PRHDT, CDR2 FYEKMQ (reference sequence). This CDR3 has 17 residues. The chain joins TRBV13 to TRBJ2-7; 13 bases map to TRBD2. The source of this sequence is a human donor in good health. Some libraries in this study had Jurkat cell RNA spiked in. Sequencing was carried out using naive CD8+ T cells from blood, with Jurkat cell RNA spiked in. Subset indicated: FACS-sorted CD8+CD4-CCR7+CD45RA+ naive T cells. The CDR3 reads CASSPGLAGAPGYEQYF. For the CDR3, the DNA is TGTGCCAGCAGCCCAGGACTAGCGGGGGCTCCCGGCTACGAGCAGTACTTC.